The clone carrying this TCR beta chain has ten or more counts. What it recognizes is unknown. The germline CDR1 and CDR2 sequences are KGHSH and LQKENI. This CDR3 is built from 14 residues. J lost 2 bases, V lost 0 bases, and 0 bases had no gene match. The data derive from a study of human T cells and chemical hapten exposure. Study as a whole: Patients' scalps got diphenylcyclopropenone weekly throughout the approximately 25-week study. Study conclusions and caveats: DPC sensitization left the count of TCRs above 1 in 1000 unchanged. Expanded TCRs showed more large CDR3 clusters than pre-sensitization or healthy control sets.

The library tagged each cDNA molecule with unique molecular identifiers. TCRdb reprocessed the RACE reads with MiXCR, giving one entry per CDR3 protein. The sample yields 74,000 or so distinct CDR3 sequences, 12% seen once. Documented time point: patch test 1, 2 weeks after DPC sensitization. Treatment reported: therapeutic diphenylcyclopropenone sensitization with weekly scalp DPC. The chain couples TRBV18 to TRBJ2-5, with TRBD1 matching 7 bases. The input for sequencing was whole blood, taken in connection with sensitization to the hapten diphenylcyclopropenone (DPC). The source of this sequence is a woman aged 55-69 years with alopecia areata. Some clones in this sample may be carry-over from other donors' samples. The CDR3 protein is CASSPPGQQETQYF. CDR3 nucleotides: TGTGCCAGCTCACCACCGGGACAGCAAGAGACCCAGTACTTC.